This TCR beta chain was retrieved from a study of blood T cell repertoires in COVID-19 (dated by TCRdb to the early 2020s). About the full investigation: The collaborator samples originated in the United States, Italy and Spain and spanned the acute and convalescent phases of COVID-19. The repertoires were released in a freely available public database meant as a resource for research on the immune response to SARS-CoV-2. Samples were obtained from the ongoing ImmuneRACE study (first 160 participants) and from over 1,000 subjects provided by 6 global collaborators. A de-identified subject ID, COVID-19 status, age in years and sex were almost always included in the sample metadata. The material from the prospective study consisted of cDNA or gDNA derived from T cells, B-cell-depleted T cells, or PBMCs. HLA class I and class II types, where available, came from metadata supplied by the sample provider rather than from assay-based typing. Subjects who had been exposed to COVID-19, were actively infected with it, or had recovered from it provided the deeply sampled blood TCRbeta repertoires that made up the dataset.

This clone was seen only once. Its antigen is unknown. No base quality values were provided; no much bigger clone lies one nucleotide off. The paper's findings and limits, for the study overall: Clinical and demographic metadata were provided uncurated, with the amount varying by source and participant.

Taken from the germline V gene (reference sequence), the CDR1 and CDR2 loops are LGHDT and YNNKEL. Deletion took 4 bases off V and 1 base off J, with a span of 8 bases between the germline ends. The CDR3, from cysteine to phenylalanine, totals 14 residues. CDR3 DNA is the only sequence kept; it has 42 bases, read in frame from the first base. TCRbeta CDR3 regions were amplified from genomic DNA by means of the immunoSEQ Assay, a bias-controlled multiplex PCR. In the source study's methods: Nucleated cell counts per sample were estimated from amplification of reference gene primers within the assay. To quantify the absolute abundance of each unique TCRbeta CDR3 rearrangement, sequence reads were collapsed and filtered. For each sample, productive Simpson clonality was calculated as the square root of Simpson's diversity index across productive rearrangements. Imported from immuneACCESS, the table was reduced by TCRdb to in-frame sequences with V and J called. These copies leave out some clones; in studies compared against another copy, an unresolved V gene accounts for under half, and the cause of the remainder is not known. That table supplies the V and J calls and clone size; D and trimming were determined from the DNA. This sample has about 160,000 clones in its table, and around 80% of those were observed once. Approximately 18% of the sample goes to the ten largest clones.

Whole blood was collected in K2EDTA tubes by collaborating institutions according to the institutions' own protocols. For TCRbeta analysis, collaborators shipped samples as frozen whole blood, isolated PBMCs, or DNA extracted from either of those sample types. The specimen sequenced was peripheral blood. The source is a woman of 80 years or more with acute or convalescent COVID-19. The chain is assembled from TRBV3-1 (or the pseudogene TRBV3-2) and TRBJ1-3, with TRBD1 tentatively as D gene (5 bases match). The DNA reads as follows: TGTGCCAGCAGCCTAAAGGGGTCTGGAAACACCATATATTTT. The resulting protein is CASSLKGSGNTIYF.